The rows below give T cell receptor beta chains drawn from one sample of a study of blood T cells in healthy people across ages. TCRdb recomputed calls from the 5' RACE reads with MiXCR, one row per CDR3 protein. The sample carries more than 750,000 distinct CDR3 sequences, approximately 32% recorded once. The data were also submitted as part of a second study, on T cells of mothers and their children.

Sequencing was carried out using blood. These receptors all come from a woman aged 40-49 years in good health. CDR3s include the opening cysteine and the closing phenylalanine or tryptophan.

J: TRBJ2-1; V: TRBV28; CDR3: CANSSYRGTAVF
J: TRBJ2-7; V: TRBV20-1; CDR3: CSARGTVVGEQYF
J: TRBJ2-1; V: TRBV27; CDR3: CVSSLSSQNEQFF
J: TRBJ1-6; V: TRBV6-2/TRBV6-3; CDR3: CASRSTGTGGQSSPLHF
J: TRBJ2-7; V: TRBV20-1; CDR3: CSARDPSQGSGEQYF
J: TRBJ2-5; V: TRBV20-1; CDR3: CSASLPREATQYF
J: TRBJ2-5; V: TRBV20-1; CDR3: CSASSGGLIETQYF
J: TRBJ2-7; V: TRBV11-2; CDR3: CASSLGRRVLGEQYF
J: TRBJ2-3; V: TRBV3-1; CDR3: CASSQEGGGVADTQYF
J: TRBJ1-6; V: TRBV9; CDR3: CASSVRDTNSPLHF
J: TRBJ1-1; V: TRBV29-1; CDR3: CSGRQSSNTEVFF
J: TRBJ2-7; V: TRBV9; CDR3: CASSVGLGTGDEQYF
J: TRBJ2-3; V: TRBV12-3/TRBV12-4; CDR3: CASSPRGGGDTQYF
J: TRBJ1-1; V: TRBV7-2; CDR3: CASSLLGYEAFF
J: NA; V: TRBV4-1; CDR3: CASSQERGLRNEQYF
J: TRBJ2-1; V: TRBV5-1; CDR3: CASSSGGTSGNNEQFF
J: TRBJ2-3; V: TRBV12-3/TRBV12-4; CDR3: CASSWGTSGTEDTDTQYF
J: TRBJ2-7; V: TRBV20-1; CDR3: CSARGLAGAPYEQYF
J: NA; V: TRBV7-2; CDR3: CARSLRSSGGAHEQYF
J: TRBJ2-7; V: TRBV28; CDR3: CASSTPVSYEQYF
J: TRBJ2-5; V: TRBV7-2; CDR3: CASSRRAGGPGETQYF
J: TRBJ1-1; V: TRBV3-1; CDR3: CASSQGSYTEAFF
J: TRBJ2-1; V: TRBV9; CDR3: CASSSPGAPGGNEQFF
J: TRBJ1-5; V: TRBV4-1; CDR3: CASRPQGASQPQHF
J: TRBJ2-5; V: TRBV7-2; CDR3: CASSTRQAGGMETQYF
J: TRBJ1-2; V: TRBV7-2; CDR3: CASSFEGRGGCTF
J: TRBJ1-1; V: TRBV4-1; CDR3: CASSLGGESTEAFF
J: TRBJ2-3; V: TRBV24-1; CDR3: CATSESTGGWADTQYF
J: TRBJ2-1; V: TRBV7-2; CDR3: CASSKSYNEQFF
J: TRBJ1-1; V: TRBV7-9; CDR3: CASSPRRSMNTEAFF
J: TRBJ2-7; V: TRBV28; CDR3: CASKGQGADFHEQYF
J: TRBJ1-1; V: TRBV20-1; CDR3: CSASWRSVEAFF
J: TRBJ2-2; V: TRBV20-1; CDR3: CSADQGSGELFF
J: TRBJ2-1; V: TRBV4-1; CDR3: CASSQRPGPGAYNEQFF
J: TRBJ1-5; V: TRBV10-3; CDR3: CASRDTSNQPQHF
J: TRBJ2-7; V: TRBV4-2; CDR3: CASSQDLFSTYELYF
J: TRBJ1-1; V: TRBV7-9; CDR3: CASSAGTGAIRAFF
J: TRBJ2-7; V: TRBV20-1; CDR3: CSAPLGTGLSNEQYF
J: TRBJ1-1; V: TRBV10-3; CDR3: CAISEGQAGGTEAFF
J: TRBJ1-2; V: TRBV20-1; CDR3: CSARRQGPYGYTF
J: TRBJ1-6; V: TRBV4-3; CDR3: CASSQDRTGGVPLHF
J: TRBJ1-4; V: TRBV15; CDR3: CATSRGATATNEKLFF
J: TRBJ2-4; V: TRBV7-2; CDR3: CASSLASTGGNIQYF
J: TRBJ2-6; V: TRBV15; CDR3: CATRAGSSGANVLTF
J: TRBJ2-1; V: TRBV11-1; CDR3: CASSRGQGQGFF
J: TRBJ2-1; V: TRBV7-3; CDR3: CAVRGLLVQNEQFF
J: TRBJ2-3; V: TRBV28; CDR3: CASSLGTAKGAQYF